This record concerns one TCR beta chain sequence. The antigen is not known. Per the germline V gene, CDR1 is SQVTM and CDR2 is ANQGSEA. With 5 bases clipped from V and 5 bases from J, the junction kept 7 bases outside the gene matches. The CDR3 spans 13 residues. The TCRbeta library incorporated unique molecular identifiers. Each CDR3 protein is one row after TCRdb ran MiXCR on the PCR reads. Among some 600,000 distinct CDR3 sequences listed, 13% were seen once. This sample is part of a study of T-cell reconstitution after alpha-beta-depleted transplantation in children. Notes on the study in general: Diversity and T-cell counts at one year after transplant derived mostly from new T cells. From surviving recipient T cells and thymic progenitors came the high day-60 TCRbeta diversity observed in some patients. There were reportedly several hundred expanded graft clones from which alpha-beta T cells came about two months after transplant.

The clonotype was recovered from a male patient under 18 who had a stem cell transplant for acute myeloid leukemia, so the T cells may come from the graft donor. The V and J genes are TRBV29-1 and TRBJ2-7; 9 bases are a match to TRBD1. Material: PBMCs, mostly from graft donor cells, obtained 360 days after TCRalphabeta/CD19-depleted stem cell transplant. The CDR3 DNA follows: TGCAGCGTTTTGGACAGGGGACGGAACGAGCAGTACTTC. Translating gives CSVLDRGRNEQYF.